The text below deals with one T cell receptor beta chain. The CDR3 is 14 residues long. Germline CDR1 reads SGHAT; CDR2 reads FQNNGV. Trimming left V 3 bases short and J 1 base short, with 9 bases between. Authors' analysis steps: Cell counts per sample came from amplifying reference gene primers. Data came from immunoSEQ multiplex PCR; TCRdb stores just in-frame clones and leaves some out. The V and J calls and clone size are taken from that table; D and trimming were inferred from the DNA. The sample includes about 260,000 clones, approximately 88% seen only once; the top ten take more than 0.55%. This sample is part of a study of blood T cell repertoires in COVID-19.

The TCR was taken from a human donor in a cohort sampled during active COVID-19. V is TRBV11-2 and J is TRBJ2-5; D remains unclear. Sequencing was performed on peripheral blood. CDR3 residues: CASSFNYIQETQYF. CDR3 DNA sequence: TGTGCCAGCAGCTTTAACTACATCCAAGAGACCCAGTACTTC.